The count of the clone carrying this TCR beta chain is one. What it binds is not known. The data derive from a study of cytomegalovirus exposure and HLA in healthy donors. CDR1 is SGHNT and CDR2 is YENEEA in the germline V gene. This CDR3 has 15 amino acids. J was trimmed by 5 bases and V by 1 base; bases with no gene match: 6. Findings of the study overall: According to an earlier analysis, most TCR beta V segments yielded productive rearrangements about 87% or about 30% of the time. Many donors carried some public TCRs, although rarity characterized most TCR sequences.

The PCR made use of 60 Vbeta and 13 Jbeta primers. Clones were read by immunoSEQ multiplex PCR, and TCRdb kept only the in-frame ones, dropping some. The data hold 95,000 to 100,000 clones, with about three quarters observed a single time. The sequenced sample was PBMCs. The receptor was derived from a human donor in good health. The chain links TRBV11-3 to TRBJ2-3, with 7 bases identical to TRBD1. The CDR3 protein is CASSLGTGVEDTQYF. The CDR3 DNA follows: TGTGCCAGCAGCTTAGGAACAGGGGTTGAAGATACGCAGTATTTT.